The clone carrying this TCR beta chain was observed at least ten times. Its antigen is not identified. TCRdb passed the 5' RACE reads through MiXCR, listing each CDR3 protein once. The repertoire holds about 210,000 distinct CDR3 sequences, with approximately 3.3% as singletons. The sample comes from a study of T cells after yellow fever vaccination. For the study at large: Preparation of the low-cell-number fractions used SMART-Seq v4 Ultra Low Input. Study-level points and caveats: A small proportion of clonotypes was detected in both the CD4 and CD8 compartments. Repertoires obtained by FACS sorting could include abundant clonotypes that entered as contaminants from the bulk population. Most primary-vaccination clones reappeared after the booster (approximately 95% CD4, about 87% CD8).

The CDR3 has 15 residues. V lost 0 bases and J lost 9, with 16 bases in between. Germline V gene data show CDR1 as MGHRA and CDR2 as YSYEKL. The sequencing used CD4+ T cells sorted from PBMCs, collected 10 days after the yellow fever booster vaccination. The TCR originated in a man between 18 and 29 years old who received the YFV17D yellow fever vaccine. V usage is TRBV4-1 and J usage is TRBJ2-3, with a possible D match to TRBD2 (5 bases). CDR3 in DNA: TGCGCCAGCAGCCAAGATGGGCGGGCTCGGGCAACGCAGTATTTT. This translates into CASSQDGRARATQYF.